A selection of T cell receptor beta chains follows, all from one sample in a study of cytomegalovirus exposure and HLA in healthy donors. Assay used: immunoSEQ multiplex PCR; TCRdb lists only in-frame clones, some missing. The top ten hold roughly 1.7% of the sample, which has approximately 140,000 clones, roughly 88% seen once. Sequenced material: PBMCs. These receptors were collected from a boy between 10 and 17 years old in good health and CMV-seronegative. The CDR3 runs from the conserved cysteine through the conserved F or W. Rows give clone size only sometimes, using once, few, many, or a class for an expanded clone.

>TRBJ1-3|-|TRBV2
CASSSTPISGNTIYF
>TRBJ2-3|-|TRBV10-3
CAIMRASTDTQYF
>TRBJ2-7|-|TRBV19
CASSISLAGDWEQYF
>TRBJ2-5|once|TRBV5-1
CASGTGGVEETQYF
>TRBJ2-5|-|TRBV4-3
CASSQDYRGSETQYF
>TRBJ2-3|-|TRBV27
CASSLRDRVADTQYF
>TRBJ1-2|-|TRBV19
CASNGGDYGYTF
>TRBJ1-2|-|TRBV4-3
CASSPPGQAPYGYTF
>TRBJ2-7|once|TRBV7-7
CASSPGQGADEQYF
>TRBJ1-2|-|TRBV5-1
CASSATGADNYGYTF
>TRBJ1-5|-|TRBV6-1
CASTTGYSNQPQHF
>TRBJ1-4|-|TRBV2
CASRALGGAYEKLFF
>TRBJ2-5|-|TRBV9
CASSREGETQYF
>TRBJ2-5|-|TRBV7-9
CASSLLAVSETQYF
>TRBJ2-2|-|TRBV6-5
CASSSTASNTGELFF
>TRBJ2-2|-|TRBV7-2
CASSLGQGNTGELFF
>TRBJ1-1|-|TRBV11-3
CASSLDRDTEAFF
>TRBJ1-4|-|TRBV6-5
CASSSTGRNEKLFF
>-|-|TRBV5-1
CASSFDRQGNYEQYF
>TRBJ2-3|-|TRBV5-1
CASSLRGLGTDTQYF
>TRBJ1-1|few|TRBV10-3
CAIGPSGGNTEAFF
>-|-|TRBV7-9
CASSLAGAYEQYF
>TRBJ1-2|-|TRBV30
CAWMLRGGNYGYTF
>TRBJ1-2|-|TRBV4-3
CASSQDSGSGYTF
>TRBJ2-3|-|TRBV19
CASSTLRDTQYF
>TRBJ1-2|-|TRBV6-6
CATANYGYTF
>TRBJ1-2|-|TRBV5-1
CASSLSGALNYGYTF
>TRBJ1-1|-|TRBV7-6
CASSSPGQGRNTEAFF
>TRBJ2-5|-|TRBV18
CASSPTRLADRGVGQETQYF
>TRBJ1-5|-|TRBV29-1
CSKHRSNSNQPQHF
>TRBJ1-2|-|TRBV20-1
CSTETGSNYTF
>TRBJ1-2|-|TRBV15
CATSREGGQGEYGYTF
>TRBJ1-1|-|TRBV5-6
CASSKGLDRSLNTEAFF
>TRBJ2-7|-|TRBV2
CASSLWVAGLYEQYF
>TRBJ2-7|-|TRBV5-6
CASNPSGVLYEQYF
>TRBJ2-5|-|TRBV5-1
CASSPGTGWEETQYF
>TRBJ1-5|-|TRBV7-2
CASSLAGNRAAHF
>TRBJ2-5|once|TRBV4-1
CASSPRGLAGQETQYF
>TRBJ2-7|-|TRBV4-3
CASSQDRGLNEQYF
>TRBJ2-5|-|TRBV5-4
CASSLTGGVEETQYF
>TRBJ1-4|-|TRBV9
CASSVGTGLATNEKLFF
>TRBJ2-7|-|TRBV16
CASSPLSRVWEQYF
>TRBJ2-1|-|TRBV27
CASSLLGAYNEQFF
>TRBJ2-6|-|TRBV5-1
CASRRREGANVLTF
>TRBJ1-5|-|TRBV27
CASSRQGPNQPQHF
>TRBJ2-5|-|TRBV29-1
CSVDTGDSETQYF
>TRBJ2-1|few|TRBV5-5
CASYASGGSYNEQFF
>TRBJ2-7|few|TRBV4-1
CASSLVGQSSYEQYF
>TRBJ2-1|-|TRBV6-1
CASSEQFSEQFF
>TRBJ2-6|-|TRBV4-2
CASSQVSQALSGANVLTF
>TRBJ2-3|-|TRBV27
CASSGQAHYSTDTQYF
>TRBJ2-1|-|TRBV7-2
CVSSLVTSGRGYNEQFF
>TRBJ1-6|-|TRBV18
CASSPPIVPGNSPLHF